The 30 T cell receptor beta chains listed next were all sequenced from one sample in a study of response to subunit inactivated influenza vaccine. TCRdb re-called the RT-PCR reads with MiXCR, one entry per CDR3 protein. The sample records hundreds of thousands of distinct CDR3 sequences, about 15% being singletons. Material: PBMCs from blood, obtained 14 days before vaccination. These receptors all come from a man aged 45-60 years who received an inactivated influenza vaccine.

This clonotype was seen at least ten times. This sequence joins TRBV12-3 or TRBV12-4 and TRBJ2-3, with 9 bases fitting TRBD1. The CDR3 is 13 amino acids. V gave up 7 bases and J gave up 11 bases; unmatched junction bases: 10. The CDR3 DNA follows: TGTGCCAGCACCTCAGGGACAGGGCGCGAGCAGTATTTT. Translated, it gives CASTSGTGREQYF.

This clonotype was picked up one time. This rearrangement joins TRBV21-1 to TRBJ2-7; the table gives TRBD1 as D, unverified against the DNA. TRBV21-1 is reported as a pseudogene. The CDR3 is 15 residues long. In DNA form, the CDR3 reads TGTGCCAGCAGCGAAGCCTCCCAACAGGGGCGCGAGCAGTACTTC. It translates to CASSEASQQGREQYF.

The V call is TRBV12-3 or TRBV12-4, the J call TRBJ1-1, with D perhaps TRBD1 (5 bases). The CDR3 runs 15 residues. The V end was cut by 6 bases, the J end by 1 base, with 15 bases between. The CDR3 DNA follows: TGTGCCAGCAGGAGACTTGCCGGGGGGAACACTGAAGCTTTCTTT. This gives the protein CASRRLAGGNTEAFF.

The genes are TRBV7-2 and TRBJ2-3, with 7 bases identical to TRBD1. The V gene's germline CDR1 is SGHTA and CDR2 FQGNSA. The CDR3 runs to 15 residues. V gave up 4 bases and J gave up 0 bases; unmatched junction bases: 4. The CDR3 DNA reads TGTGCCAGCAGCTGGGGGACAGCTAGCACAGATACGCAGTATTTT. It yields the protein CASSWGTASTDTQYF.

CDR3 amino acids: CASSPQLAGGFTDTQYF. The CDR3 coding sequence is TGTGCCAGCTCACCCCAACTAGCGGGAGGATTCACAGATACGCAGTATTTT. The chain has TRBV18 and TRBJ2-3; 12 bases agree with TRBD2. Looked up from germline, CDR1 is KGHSH and CDR2 is LQKENI. The trim removed 3 bases at V and 2 bases at J, leaving 6 bases unmatched. The CDR3 is 17 amino acids.

This CDR3 is CASKEGSNTEAFF. Here the CDR3 DNA reads TGTGCCAGCAAAGAGGGGTCGAACACTGAAGCTTTCTTT. V usage is TRBV28 and J usage is TRBJ1-1, with D maybe TRBD1 (5 bases). V was pared by 7 bases and J by 1 base, with 10 bases between. CDR1 is MDHEN, CDR2 SYDVKM, per germline. This CDR3 has 13 residues.

The chain recombines TRBV7-8 with TRBJ2-1, with 11 bases identical to TRBD1. There are 15 residues in the CDR3. With 4 bases clipped from V and 10 bases from J, the junction kept 9 bases outside the gene matches. Germline V gene sequence: CDR1 SGHVS, CDR2 FQNEAQ. The CDR3 loop is CASSWDRGIWREQFF. The CDR3, as DNA: TGTGCCAGCAGCTGGGACAGGGGGATTTGGAGGGAGCAGTTCTTC.

This clonotype was counted only a few times. The genes are TRBV24-1 and TRBJ2-3; tentative D call: TRBD1 (7 bases). The CDR3 spans 17 residues. Between the trimmed V and J ends, which lost 1 base and 2 bases, there was a span of 15 bases. From germline, CDR1 is KGHDR and CDR2 SFDVKD. The CDR3: CATSDFGGGINTDTQYF. The CDR3 DNA is TGTGCCACCAGTGATTTTGGAGGGGGCATTAACACAGATACGCAGTATTTT.

The chain employs TRBV12-3 or TRBV12-4 and TRBJ2-5, with 11 bases identical to TRBD1. Trimming removed 6 bases from V and 5 bases from J; junction bases left unmatched: 5. This CDR3 spans 14 amino acids. The CDR3 bases are TGTGCCAGCAGGGGGACAGGGGGTCTGGAGACCCAGTACTTC. Protein: CASRGTGGLETQYF.

This clonotype came up a few times. V is TRBV9 and J is TRBJ1-5; D unclear. CDR3 size: 14 residues. V was cut by 0 bases and J by 0 bases, with 4 bases left in between. Germline V gene lookup returns CDR1 SGDLS and CDR2 YYNGEE. CDR3 sequence (DNA): TGTGCCAGCAGCGTAGAAGATAGCAATCAGCCCCAGCATTTT. Amino acid sequence: CASSVEDSNQPQHF.

In this sample, this clonotype turned up many times. The CDR3 DNA is TGTGCCAGCAAAGGGGTGGATAGAGGCACCGGGGAGCTGTTTTTT. Protein product: CASKGVDRGTGELFF. The chain uses TRBV2 and TRBJ2-2; D is possibly TRBD1 (5 bases). This CDR3 region has 15 residues. V lost 7 bases to trimming and J lost 4 bases, with 16 bases between them. The germline V gene has CDR1 SNHLY and CDR2 FYNNEI.

The chain combines TRBV10-3 with TRBJ2-5; tentative D call: TRBD1 (6 bases). Germline values: CDR1 ENHRY, CDR2 SYGVKD. The CDR3 loop spans 15 amino acids. The V end lost 0 bases, the J end lost 4 bases, and 12 bases lay between the germline ends. The CDR3 loop reads CAISESGTMGETQYF. CDR3 nucleotide sequence: TGTGCCATCAGTGAGTCGGGGACAATGGGAGAGACCCAGTACTTC.

This sequence joins TRBV12-3 or TRBV12-4 and TRBJ1-5; 10 bases align to TRBD1. The CDR3 length is 16 residues. With V trimmed by 5 bases and J by 7 bases, 11 bases remained unmatched. CDR3 DNA: TGTGCCAGCAGTCCCCAAAGGGACAGGGGAGGACAGCCCCAGCATTTT. Translated: CASSPQRDRGGQPQHF.

This clonotype appeared many times. This sequence joins TRBV20-1 and TRBJ2-5; possibly TRBD1 or TRBD2 for D (5 bases each). The ends were cut back, 4 bases at V and 2 bases at J, with 8 bases in the middle. Per germline, CDR1 DFQATT and CDR2 SNEGSKA (reference sequence). The CDR3 covers 12 residues. CDR3 loop: CSAMRGQETQYF. The CDR3 nucleotides are TGCAGTGCTATGAGGGGACAAGAGACCCAGTACTTC.

There are a few counts of this clonotype. The rearrangement links TRBV20-1 to TRBJ2-3; D unresolved. The V gene's germline CDR1 is DFQATT and CDR2 SNEGSKA (reference sequence). The CDR3 runs to 14 residues. V lost 3 bases and J lost 0, with 10 bases in between. DNA of the CDR3: TGCAGTGCTAGTCACCCTCTGAGCACAGATACGCAGTATTTT. It codes for CSASHPLSTDTQYF.

The chain couples TRBV13 to TRBJ2-4, with 10 bases that match TRBD2. J gave up 6 bases and V 5 bases, and 4 bases lay outside the gene matches. Germline V gene data show CDR1 as PRHDT and CDR2 as FYEKMQ (reference sequence). The CDR3 is 14 residues long. The CDR3 reads CASSPRTSGNIQYF. DNA of the CDR3: TGTGCCAGCAGCCCAAGGACTAGCGGAAACATTCAGTACTTC.

The V call is TRBV5-1, the J call TRBJ2-3; 7 positions agree with TRBD2. V shed 4 bases, J shed 5 bases, and the junction held 7 bases outside the gene matches. The CDR3 loop spans 14 amino acids. Germline V gene data show CDR1 as SGHRS and CDR2 as YFSETQ. The CDR3 loop is CASSGRGGGDTQYF. The DNA of the CDR3 is TGCGCCAGCAGCGGTCGCGGGGGAGGAGATACGCAGTATTTT.

This clonotype was observed many times. The chain is built from TRBV5-1 and TRBJ1-2, with TRBD1 as a possible D gene (6 bases). CDR3 length: 13 amino acids. CDR1 is SGHRS, CDR2 YFSETQ, per germline. V was cut by 2 bases and J by 4 bases, with 9 bases left in between. This CDR3 reads CASSFNRAYGYTF. CDR3 DNA sequence: TGCGCCAGCAGCTTTAACAGGGCCTATGGCTACACCTTC.

The chain combines TRBV3-1 with TRBJ2-7, with unresolved D. V was trimmed by 0 bases and J by 2 bases, leaving 5 bases between them. CDR1 and CDR2 (germline): LGHDT, YNNKEL (reference sequence). The CDR3 loop spans 13 amino acids. CDR3 sequence reads: CASSQESTYEQYF. The CDR3 DNA is TGTGCCAGCAGCCAAGAATCAACCTACGAGCAGTACTTC.

This clonotype was picked up a small number of times. This sequence joins TRBV15 and TRBJ2-5; 11 bases map to TRBD2. The CDR3 contains 17 residues. J gave up 3 bases and V 3 bases, and 9 bases lay outside the gene matches. Germline V lookup: CDR1 LNHNV, CDR2 YYDKDF (reference sequence). The CDR3 reads CATSSDSGRAFKETQYF. CDR3 DNA: TGTGCCACCAGCAGTGATAGCGGGAGGGCCTTCAAAGAGACCCAGTACTTC.

This clonotype was seen a few times. This chain uses TRBV7-2 with TRBJ1-6, with D tentatively TRBD1 (6 bases). The germline V gene encodes CDR1 SGHTA and CDR2 FQGNSA. This CDR3 comprises 15 residues. With 4 bases removed from V and 9 bases from J, the gap between germline ends came to 16 bases. CDR3 DNA: TGTGCCAGCAGCTATTCCGGGACACGGGGTTCACCCCTCCACTTT. Its protein product is CASSYSGTRGSPLHF.

Comments on this clonotype: Possible read error: a much larger clone is one base away. The V and J genes are TRBV7-9 and TRBJ2-7; D may be TRBD2 (5 bases). Germline V CDR1 and CDR2: SEHNR, FQNEAQ (reference sequence). CDR3 length equals 13 residues. With 3 bases removed from V and 3 bases from J, the gap between germline ends came to 9 bases. The CDR3 bases are TGTGCCAGCAGCTTGAGGGAAGACTACGAGCAGTACTTC. Its protein is CASSLREDYEQYF.

V is TRBV5-1 and J is TRBJ2-5, with TRBD2 identical over 12 bases. The CDR3 length is 18 residues. The germline V gene has CDR1 SGHRS and CDR2 YFSETQ. V lost 7 bases, J lost 2 bases, and 15 bases stayed unmatched. CDR3 in amino acids: CASGGVRGLAGFQETQYF. The DNA of the CDR3 is TGCGCCAGCGGGGGGGTCCGCGGACTAGCGGGATTTCAAGAGACCCAGTACTTC.

The rearrangement links TRBV9 to TRBJ1-1; 9 nucleotides line up with TRBD1. Germline lookup yields CDR1 SGDLS and CDR2 YYNGEE. The ends lost 4 bases at V and 3 bases at J; junction bases unmatched: 7. The CDR3 runs to 15 residues. This CDR3 reads CASSSGTGWDTEAFF. CDR3 sequence (DNA): TGTGCCAGCAGCTCGGGGACAGGGTGGGACACTGAAGCTTTCTTT.

The rearrangement joins TRBV7-9 to TRBJ1-4; TRBD1 matches at 7 bases. The ends lost 5 bases at V and 5 bases at J; junction bases unmatched: 5. Germline V gene data show CDR1 as SEHNR and CDR2 as FQNEAQ (reference sequence). The CDR3 extends over 14 amino acids. The CDR3 DNA reads TGTGCCAGCAGCAAGGGGGCTGGGAATGAAAAACTGTTTTTT. Its protein product is CASSKGAGNEKLFF.

This clonotype has a handful of counts. V usage is TRBV7-9 and J usage is TRBJ2-7; 7 positions agree with TRBD2. Per germline, CDR1 SEHNR and CDR2 FQNEAQ (reference sequence). The CDR3 runs 15 residues. J was trimmed by 5 bases and V by 2 bases; bases with no gene match: 9. The CDR3 protein is CASSLIFQGLNEQYF. The CDR3 DNA follows: TGTGCCAGCAGCTTAATCTTCCAGGGACTAAACGAGCAGTACTTC.

This clonotype occurred many times. This chain links TRBV3-1 with TRBJ2-7; 11 bases map to TRBD1. Germline values: CDR1 LGHDT, CDR2 YNNKEL (reference sequence). The CDR3 runs to 15 residues. V dropped 1 base and J dropped 3; count of bases not matched to a gene: 2. The CDR3 is CASSQGTGGYYEQYF. The CDR3 DNA reads as TGTGCCAGCAGCCAAGGGACAGGGGGCTACTACGAGCAGTACTTC.

This clonotype was observed a few times. The chain has TRBV24-1 and TRBJ2-6; D remains ambiguous. V dropped 5 bases and J dropped 1 base, with 8 bases sitting between them. The CDR3 is 15 residues long. Looked up from germline, CDR1 is KGHDR and CDR2 is SFDVKD. The CDR3 DNA reads TGTGCCACCAGTGGTACGACTTCTGGGGCCAACGTCCTGACTTTC. Protein product: CATSGTTSGANVLTF.

The sample holds a few counts of this clonotype. This sequence joins TRBV27 and TRBJ2-7; 8 positions agree with TRBD1. The germline CDR1 and CDR2 sequences are MNHEY and SMNVEV (reference sequence). The V and J ends lost 5 bases and 5 bases, in that order; junction bases with no gene match: 8. The CDR3 is 14 amino acids. CDR3 DNA: TGTGCCAGCAGTGCACTGGGACAGGTCGACGAGCAGTACTTC. This gives the protein CASSALGQVDEQYF.

This chain joins TRBV29-1 and TRBJ2-1; unclear D gene. Looked up from germline, CDR1 is SQVTM and CDR2 is ANQGSEA. The CDR3 spans 11 residues. V was cut by 7 bases and J by 9 bases, with 13 bases left in between. The CDR3 sequence is CSADLWGEQFF. The DNA of the CDR3 is TGCAGCGCTGACCTCTGGGGTGAGCAGTTCTTC.